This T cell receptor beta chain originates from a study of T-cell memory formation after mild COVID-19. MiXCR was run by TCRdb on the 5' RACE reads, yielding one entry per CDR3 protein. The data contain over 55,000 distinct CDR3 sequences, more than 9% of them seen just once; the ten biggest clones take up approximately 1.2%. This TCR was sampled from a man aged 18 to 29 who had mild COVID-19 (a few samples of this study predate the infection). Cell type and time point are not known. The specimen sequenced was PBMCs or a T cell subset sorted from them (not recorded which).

In DNA form, the CDR3 reads TGTGCCAGCAGCTTAGATGGGGTACAGGGGCAAGAGACCCAGTACTTC. Translating gives CASSLDGVQGQETQYF. The V and J genes are TRBV7-9 and TRBJ2-5, with 7 bases that match TRBD1. The CDR3 loop spans 16 amino acids. J lost 2 bases, V lost 1 base, and 7 bases had no gene match. CDR1 is SEHNR and CDR2 is FQNEAQ in the germline V gene (reference sequence). Supplemented by reference TRBV7-9 and TRBJ2-5, the full variable domain reads DTGVSQNPRHKITKRGQNVTFRCDPISEHNRLYWYRQTLGQGPEFLTYFQNEAQLEKSRLLSDRFSAERPKGSFSTLEIQRTEQGDSAMYLCASSLDGVQGQETQYFGPGTRLLVL.